This T cell receptor (beta chain) derives from a study of blood T cell repertoires in COVID-19. Clones were sequenced by immunoSEQ multiplex PCR, and TCRdb holds only the in-frame ones, with some missing. This sample yields 180,000 or so clones, of which roughly 85% are seen a single time; around 5.2% belongs to the top ten. Material: peripheral blood. The source of this sequence is a woman of 80 years or more with acute or convalescent COVID-19.

The CDR3 DNA is TGTGCCAGCAGCTTACAGGGAGGCTCACCCCTCCACTTT. It yields the protein CASSLQGGSPLHF. V and J are TRBV7-2 and TRBJ1-6, with D perhaps matching TRBD1 (5 bases). From germline, CDR1 is SGHTA and CDR2 FQGNSA. Between the trimmed V and J ends, which lost 2 bases and 10 bases, there was a span of 9 bases. The CDR3 has 13 amino acids.